This T cell receptor beta chain was observed in a study of T cell responses to AZD1222 COVID-19 vaccine. General study findings and limits: Repertoire sampling occurred only after the peak T cell response. Dominant at 160-218 and 743-854, vaccine-associated CD4 TCRs also spanned spike. Among the donors, most were white British and more were female, and clonal diversity was possibly underestimated.

The ends lost 1 base at V and 1 base at J; junction bases unmatched: 4. CDR3 size: 17 residues. CDR1 and CDR2 from the germline V gene are SGHTA and FQGNSA. This clone was seen once. What it binds is unknown. The data were produced by immunoSEQ multiplex PCR, yet TCRdb's version contains in-frame clones alone and is incomplete. Seen here are 70,000 to 85,000 clones, around 82% observed once, and the top ten hold under 1.5%. This sequence joins TRBV7-2 and TRBJ2-5, with TRBD2 matching over 12 bases. Sample: peripheral blood, taken 28 days after the second AZD1222 dose. The sequence was collected from an adult who received the AZD1222 COVID-19 vaccine. This CDR3 reads CASSLGLAGASQETQYF. The DNA for the CDR3 is TGTGCCAGCAGCTTAGGACTAGCGGGAGCCTCCCAAGAGACCCAGTACTTC.